Here is one T cell receptor (beta chain) with its context. Produced via immunoSEQ multiplex PCR; TCRdb's table is partial and in-frame only. The data show more than 2,000,000 clones, roughly nine tenths seen once. This specimen belongs to a study of shared clonotypes between healthy human individuals. V lost 0 bases and J lost 4, with 6 bases in between. Germline CDR1 reads SGHAT; CDR2 reads FQNNGV. The CDR3 runs to 13 residues. The sample consisted of naive CD4+ T cells sorted from blood. As to subset: CD45RA+ positively selected. V gene TRBV11-2 combines with J gene TRBJ1-1, with D unclear. The sequence came from a man aged 18 to 30 in good health. The CDR3 DNA follows: TGTGCCAGCAGCTTAGAGAAGGTCACTGAAGCTTTCTTT. Amino acids: CASSLEKVTEAFF. Using reference TRBV11-2 and TRBJ1-1 for the parts outside the CDR3, the full variable domain is EAGVAQSPRYKIIEKRQSVAFWCNPISGHATLYWYQQILGQGPKLLIQFQNNGVVDDSQLPKDRFSAERLKGVDSTLKIQPAKLEDSAVYLCASSLEKVTEAFFGQGTRLTVV.